One sample yielded the 10 T cell receptor beta chains listed below, sequenced in a study of breast tumors, draining lymph nodes, adjacent tissues. MiXCR was run by TCRdb on the multiplex PCR reads, yielding one entry per CDR3 protein. The sample has over 150,000 distinct CDR3 sequences; roughly 29% are singletons. The lymph nodes were axillary draining lymph nodes from breast cancer patients. Material: axillary lymph node tissue. All receptors come from a female donor with breast cancer. Some clones in this sample may be carry-over from other donors' samples.

The chain has TRBV6-6 and TRBJ2-4; 8 nucleotides match TRBD1. V shed 6 bases, J shed 5 bases, and the junction held 9 bases outside the gene matches. Germline V CDR1 and CDR2: MNHNY, SVGAGI (reference sequence). The CDR3 runs 15 residues. CDR3 in amino acids: CASRLDRVAENIQYF. The CDR3, as DNA: TGTGCCAGCAGGTTGGACAGGGTGGCTGAAAACATTCAGTACTTC.

This clonotype was observed a handful of times. The chain combines TRBV27 with TRBJ2-2, with D perhaps matching TRBD2 (5 bases). CDR3 length equals 16 residues. Trimming shortened V by 2 bases and J by 5 bases, and 15 bases separated the two germline ends. CDR1 MNHEY and CDR2 SMNVEV come from the germline V gene (reference sequence). The CDR3 DNA reads as TGTGCCAGCAGTTTAAAGAGGGTCCCAACAACCGGGGAGCTGTTTTTT. It yields the protein CASSLKRVPTTGELFF.

With respect to this clonotype: A much larger clone differs by one base, so this may be a read error. The V gene is TRBV6-2 or TRBV6-3, the J gene TRBJ2-3; tentatively, D is TRBD1 or TRBD2 (5 bases each). V dropped 3 bases and J dropped 2 bases, with 21 bases sitting between them. The CDR3 has 18 amino acids. Germline-derived CDR1 and CDR2 are MNHEY and SVGEGT. The DNA for the CDR3 is TGTGCCAGCAGTTATCACCCCACTCGGGGCAGCGACACAGATACGCAGTATTTT. This encodes CASSYHPTRGSDTDTQYF.

V usage is TRBV28 and J usage is TRBJ2-5; 7 positions match TRBD2. CDR3 length: 15 residues. V lost 5 bases and J lost 5; bases outside the gene matches: 11. Germline V CDR1 and CDR2: MDHEN, SYDVKM. CDR3: CASSRSGAGGETQYF. CDR3 coding DNA: TGTGCCAGCAGTCGTAGCGGAGCCGGGGGGGAGACCCAGTACTTC.

This clonotype was detected many times. The chain is built from TRBV12-3 or TRBV12-4 and TRBJ2-6, with D maybe TRBD1 (5 bases). This CDR3 spans 17 amino acids. V gave up 6 bases and J gave up 1 base, with 16 bases separating them. This CDR3 reads CASSQRGGRSGANVLTF. The CDR3 region has the DNA TGTGCCAGCAGCCAAAGGGGCGGACGTTCTGGGGCCAACGTCCTGACTTTC.

On this clonotype: Since the CDR3 does not end with the conserved phenylalanine or tryptophan, this likely comes from a read error. This chain joins TRBV20-1 and TRBJ1-5, with D maybe TRBD1 (5 bases). Trimming removed 2 bases from V and 4 bases from J, with 9 bases in between. The CDR3 consists of 13 residues. Germline-derived CDR1 and CDR2 are DFQATT and SNEGSKA (reference sequence). CDR3 coding DNA: TGCAGTGCTAGACAGGCAGGGAATCAGCCCCAGCATGGT. This sequence encodes CSARQAGNQPQHG.

This clonotype was counted ten times or more. This chain joins TRBV4-2 and TRBJ2-1; the match to TRBD2 covers 7 bases. V shed 0 bases, J shed 15 bases, and the junction held 8 bases outside the gene matches. This CDR3 is 13 amino acids long. Germline CDR1 and CDR2: LGHNA and YNFKEQ. CDR3 DNA: TGTGCCAGCAGCCAAGAAAAGCGGGGACTACCGTTCTTC. It yields the protein CASSQEKRGLPFF.

Comments on this clonotype: As the CDR3 is not closed by the conserved phenylalanine or tryptophan, this likely results from a read error. The rearrangement uses TRBV7-2 and TRBJ2-5; tentative D call: TRBD2 (6 bases). Looked up from germline, CDR1 is SGHTA and CDR2 is FQGNSA. Trimming cost V 5 bases and J 5 bases, with 15 bases left between them. The CDR3 loop spans 14 amino acids. CDR3 sequence (DNA): TGTGCCAGCAGCCAAGCGCGGGGCACGGAGACCCAGTACCTC. It encodes CASSQARGTETQYL.

The chain carries TRBV5-1 and TRBJ2-3; TRBD2 aligns across 13 bases. The CDR3 covers 18 residues. Germline CDR1 is SGHRS and CDR2 is YFSETQ. Trimming removed 4 bases from V and 2 bases from J; junction bases left unmatched: 10. The CDR3 sequence: CASSPGLAGDPATDTQYF. Here the CDR3 DNA reads TGCGCCAGCAGCCCCGGACTAGCGGGAGACCCCGCCACAGATACGCAGTATTTT.

The chain links TRBV5-1 to TRBJ2-3; TRBD1 matches at 8 bases. The V segment lost 6 bases and the J segment 5 bases; nucleotides outside the gene matches: 14. Germline V gene sequence: CDR1 SGHRS, CDR2 YFSETQ. The CDR3 is 16 amino acids. The DNA for the CDR3 is TGCGCCAGCACTGCGGCGGTGACCACAGGGGGAGATACGCAGTATTTT. Translating gives CASTAAVTTGGDTQYF.